Each of the 24 T cell receptor beta chains below was sequenced from the same sample in a study of response to subunit inactivated influenza vaccine. TCRdb re-analysed the RT-PCR reads in MiXCR, keeping a single row per CDR3 protein. The table includes 400,000 to 650,000 distinct CDR3 sequences, approximately 7.2% detected once. The sample consisted of PBMCs from blood, taken 23 months after vaccination. These receptors originate from a man aged 50 to 75 who received an inactivated influenza vaccine.

This clonotype showed up many times. The chain recombines TRBV4-3 with TRBJ1-1, with 10 bases aligning to TRBD1. The length of the CDR3 is 15 residues. V shed 4 bases and J 5 bases; nucleotides not matched to a gene: 7. CDR1 LGHNA and CDR2 YSLEER come from the germline V gene. The DNA for the CDR3 is TGCGCCAGCAGCCGGATGACAGGGGGCACGACTGAAGCTTTCTTT. This encodes CASSRMTGGTTEAFF.

Ten or more counts support this clonotype. The chain joins TRBV4-1 to TRBJ1-2; 8 bases match TRBD1. Germline lookup yields CDR1 MGHRA and CDR2 YSYEKL. The J segment lost 7 bases and the V segment lost 3 bases, leaving 4 bases of the junction unmatched. This CDR3 comprises 13 residues. For the CDR3, the DNA is TGCGCCAGCAGCCAGACAGGGGTTATTGGCTACACCTTC. This translates into CASSQTGVIGYTF.

This clonotype was counted between two and nine times. The rearrangement uses TRBV18 and TRBJ2-5; 10 bases align to TRBD2. J was trimmed by 1 base and V by 4 bases; bases with no gene match: 9. The CDR3 sequence is 17 residues long. CDR1 is KGHSH and CDR2 is LQKENI in the germline V gene. CDR3 loop: CASSRTLAGGPQETQYF. The DNA of the CDR3 is TGTGCCAGCTCACGGACTTTAGCGGGAGGACCCCAAGAGACCCAGTACTTC.

For this clonotype: Since the CDR3 does not end with the conserved phenylalanine or tryptophan, this likely comes from a read error. The DNA is omitted, as the CDR3 cannot be located on it reliably, and the CDR3 follows TCRdb's listing. The J gene is TRBJ1-1, the V gene TRBV20-1; TRBD1 is the table's D call and was not checked against the DNA. Germline V gene data show CDR1 as DFQATT and CDR2 as SNEGSKA (reference sequence). Both ends counted, the CDR3 spans 11 residues. CDR3 residues: CSARDETGQAL.

This clonotype was seen ten or more times. The gene calls are TRBV29-1 and TRBJ2-3; D ambiguous. Germline CDR1 reads SQVTM; CDR2 reads ANQGSEA. Trimming left V 2 bases short and J 2 bases short, with 5 bases between. There are 12 residues in the CDR3. The chain's CDR3 is CSVEPYTDTQYF. The CDR3 nucleotides read TGCAGCGTTGAACCGTACACAGATACGCAGTATTTT.

This clonotype was seen ten or more times. V is TRBV12-3 or TRBV12-4 and J is TRBJ1-2; D unclear. V lost 0 bases and J 8 bases, leaving 10 bases between the germline ends. This CDR3 spans 13 amino acids. CDR3 DNA: TGTGCCAGCAGTTTAGCGCCAGGCCGGGGCTACACCTTC. Translating gives CASSLAPGRGYTF.

This clonotype appeared a few times. The J gene is TRBJ2-3, the V gene TRBV9, with 11 bases matching TRBD2. Germline-derived CDR1 and CDR2 are SGDLS and YYNGEE. The CDR3 is 16 residues long. V shed 3 bases, J shed 6 bases, and the junction held 9 bases outside the gene matches. For the CDR3, the DNA is TGTGCCAGCAGCGAGTTGACTAGCGGGGTCGTGGATACGCAGTATTTT. It translates to CASSELTSGVVDTQYF.

The chain employs TRBV20-1 and TRBJ1-2; D uncertain. The CDR3 runs to 17 residues. The germline V gene has CDR1 DFQATT and CDR2 SNEGSKA (reference sequence). Trimming removed 3 bases at V and 0 bases at J, with 20 bases between. CDR3 protein: CSARGPRLSVANYGYTF. CDR3 in DNA: TGCAGTGCTAGGGGTCCGCGTTTATCCGTCGCTAACTATGGCTACACCTTC.

This clonotype has only a few counts. The rearrangement links TRBV30 to TRBJ2-5; TRBD1 aligns across 7 bases. J was trimmed by 2 bases and V by 1 base; bases with no gene match: 22. The length of the CDR3 is 20 residues. From germline, CDR1 is GTSNPN and CDR2 SVGIG (reference sequence). Here the CDR3 DNA reads TGTGCCTGGAGTGAAGGGGGCTGTTTTCCGGACCAGAAACCTCAAGAGACCCAGTACTTC. Protein sequence: CAWSEGGCFPDQKPQETQYF. Complete variable domain (other parts from reference TRBV30 and TRBJ2-5): SQTIHQWPATLVQPVGSPLSLECTVEGTSNPNLYWYRQAAGRGLQLLFYSVGIGQISSEVPQNLSASRPQDRQFILSSKKLLLSDSGFYLCAWSEGGCFPDQKPQETQYFGPGTRLLVL.

This clonotype was picked up many times. The chain combines TRBV6-5 with TRBJ2-3, with D possibly being TRBD2 (6 bases). Germline V CDR1 and CDR2: MNHEY, SVGAGI. The CDR3 has 15 amino acids. The V and J ends lost 4 bases and 1 base respectively, with 12 bases between them. CDR3 in amino acids: CASSSPRGGTDTQYF. CDR3 bases: TGTGCCAGCAGTTCCCCACGCGGGGGCACAGATACGCAGTATTTT.

The V gene is TRBV21-1, the J gene TRBJ2-7; the DNA was not compared with TRBD2, the D call given in the table. TRBV21-1 is a pseudogene. The CDR3 runs 13 residues. CDR3 loop: CASGGLAGGPRYF. The CDR3 DNA is TGTGCCAGCGGCGGACTAGCGGGAGGGCCGCGTTACTTC.

For this clonotype: A much larger clone lies a single base off, so this may be a read error. The gene calls are TRBV7-6 and TRBJ2-3; D is unclear. Germline V gene lookup returns CDR1 SGHVS and CDR2 FNYEAQ. This CDR3 is built from 13 residues. Trimming removed 1 base from V and 1 base from J, with 3 bases in between. The CDR3 nucleotides read TGTGCCAGCAGCTTAGTTCGCACAGATACGCAGTATTTT. It codes for CASSLVRTDTQYF.

The chain is built from TRBV30 and TRBJ2-7; D is ambiguous. The CDR3 covers 12 residues. The V end was cut by 2 bases, the J end by 5 bases, with 10 bases between. Germline CDR1 and CDR2: GTSNPN and SVGIG (reference sequence). CDR3 residues: CAWSLVGHEQYF. The DNA for the CDR3 is TGTGCCTGGAGTTTGGTCGGGCACGAGCAGTACTTC.

The chain combines TRBV3-1 with TRBJ2-5; no definite D call. Germline assignment: CDR1 LGHDT and CDR2 YNNKEL (reference sequence). Trimming removed 2 bases from V and 4 bases from J, with 11 bases in between. CDR3 size: 14 residues. The CDR3 is CASSQINIRETQYF. The CDR3 nucleotides read TGTGCCAGCAGCCAAATCAACATAAGAGAGACCCAGTACTTC.

This clonotype has a handful of counts. The chain combines TRBV6-2 or TRBV6-3 with TRBJ1-2, with a weak D call TRBD1 (5 bases). CDR1 and CDR2 from the germline V gene are MNHEY and SVGEGT. Trimming removed 0 bases from V and 4 bases from J, with 9 bases in between. The CDR3 loop spans 14 amino acids. The CDR3 DNA reads TGTGCCAGCAGTTACTCTACAGGCATCTATGGCTACACCTTC. Translation: CASSYSTGIYGYTF.

This clonotype has just a few counts. This sequence joins TRBV12-3 or TRBV12-4 and TRBJ1-2; a weak D match, TRBD1 (5 bases). This CDR3 has 14 amino acids. The V end was cut by 3 bases, the J end by 4 bases, with 12 bases between. This CDR3 reads CASSFGRESYGYTF. The DNA of the CDR3 is TGTGCCAGCAGTTTTGGCAGGGAAAGCTATGGCTACACCTTC.

The rearrangement joins TRBV20-1 to TRBJ2-7; TRBD1 agrees at 10 bases. V trimming: 5 bases; J trimming: 4 bases; junction bases outside the gene matches: 5. Germline CDR1 DFQATT, CDR2 SNEGSKA (reference sequence). The CDR3 is made up of 13 amino acids. CDR3 sequence reads: CSAFRQGAYEQYF. CDR3 coding DNA: TGCAGTGCTTTTCGACAGGGGGCTTACGAGCAGTACTTC.

The CDR3 region is CASSQDLTGGSNSPLHF. The CDR3 coding sequence is TGCGCCAGCAGCCAAGATCTAACAGGGGGTAGTAATTCACCCCTCCACTTT. This chain connects TRBV4-1 to TRBJ1-6, with 8 bases fitting TRBD1. The CDR3 runs to 17 residues. The junction had 7 bases not matched to a gene; V was cut back by 0 bases and J by 6 bases. The germline gives CDR1 MGHRA, CDR2 YSYEKL.

This chain links TRBV3-1 with TRBJ2-3; no clear D. Germline V gene data show CDR1 as LGHDT and CDR2 as YNNKEL (reference sequence). Trimming took 1 base from V and 1 from J, leaving 9 bases between them. The CDR3 loop spans 15 amino acids. CDR3 nucleotide sequence: TGTGCCAGCAGCCAAGGAACCCCCGGCACAGATACGCAGTATTTT. Its translation: CASSQGTPGTDTQYF.

This clonotype was detected many times. V and J are TRBV28 and TRBJ2-7; 9 bases fit TRBD2. With V trimmed by 6 bases and J by 1 base, 13 bases remained unmatched. The CDR3 has 17 amino acids. Germline CDR1 MDHEN, CDR2 SYDVKM. Written as DNA, the CDR3 is TGTGCCAGCAGGTTGCGCTCCCTTAGCGGGGGATCCTACGAGCAGTACTTC. Translation: CASRLRSLSGGSYEQYF. The full variable domain, in which reference TRBV28 and TRBJ2-7 provide the parts outside the CDR3, is DVKVTQSSRYLVKRTGEKVFLECVQDMDHENMFWYRQDPGLGLRLIYFSYDVKMKEKGDIPEGYSVSREKKERFSLILESASTNQTSMYLCASRLRSLSGGSYEQYFGPGTRLTVT.

The CDR3 bases are TGTGCCAGCAGCTTAGCGTCAAGTGGGACTAGCAATGAGCAGTTCTTC. Protein sequence: CASSLASSGTSNEQFF. The J gene is TRBJ2-1, the V gene TRBV7-2, with 8 bases fitting TRBD2. Unmatched junction bases numbered 7, after V lost 0 bases and J lost 6 bases. From germline, CDR1 is SGHTA and CDR2 FQGNSA. This CDR3 has 16 amino acids.

This clonotype has only a few counts. The chain employs TRBV20-1 and TRBJ2-5; D remains unclear. Germline-derived CDR1 and CDR2 are DFQATT and SNEGSKA (reference sequence). The V end was cut by 8 bases, the J end by 1 base, with 8 bases between. There are 11 residues in the CDR3. The CDR3 nucleotides are TGCAGTATCATGAGCCAAGAGACCCAGTACTTC. This codes for CSIMSQETQYF.

This sequence joins TRBV5-4 and TRBJ2-5, with a tentative D call TRBD2 (5 bases). Germline CDR1 SGHNT, CDR2 YYREEE (reference sequence). V shed 5 bases and J shed 4 bases, with 12 bases lying between them. The length of the CDR3 is 13 residues. For the CDR3, the DNA is TGTGCCAGCAGAATTGCGGCGGGAGAGACCCAGTACTTC. It translates to CASRIAAGETQYF.

This clonotype has more than one count but fewer than ten. CDR3 nucleotides: TGTGCCAGCAGCTACAGACAGGCCGGGGAGCTGTTTTTT. Its protein is CASSYRQAGELFF. This chain connects TRBV7-9 to TRBJ2-2, with a weak D call TRBD1 (6 bases). Trimming removed 4 bases from V and 6 bases from J, with 9 bases in between. Germline V CDR1 and CDR2: SEHNR, FQNEAQ (reference sequence). This CDR3 comprises 13 residues. The complete variable domain, with remaining parts taken from reference TRBV7-9 and TRBJ2-2, reads DTGVSQNPRHKITKRGQNVTFRCDPISEHNRLYWYRQTLGQGPEFLTYFQNEAQLEKSRLLSDRFSAERPKGSFSTLEIQRTEQGDSAMYLCASSYRQAGELFFGEGSRLTVL.